Each of the 29 T cell receptor beta chains below was sequenced from the same sample in a study of identical twins. TCRdb reprocessed the 5' RACE reads with MiXCR, giving one entry per CDR3 protein. Here the sample spans some 790,000 distinct CDR3 sequences, 18% being singletons. The data also belong to a second study, concerning T cells expressing NK-cell markers.

The sequenced sample consisted of PBMCs. The receptor set was obtained from a woman in her late teens or twenties in good health.

The chain employs TRBV5-1 and TRBJ2-1; TRBD2 is a possible D gene (7 bases). This CDR3 spans 15 amino acids. The V and J ends lost 4 bases and 7 bases respectively, with 18 bases between them. Germline V gene data show CDR1 as SGHRS and CDR2 as YFSETQ. In DNA, the CDR3 is TGCGCCAGCAGCCCCCCGGGGGGCATTAGGAATGAGCAGTTCTTC. Translating gives CASSPPGGIRNEQFF.

The chain carries TRBV12-3 or TRBV12-4 and TRBJ2-1, with 8 bases fitting TRBD2. The J segment lost 1 base and the V segment lost 1 base, leaving 3 bases of the junction unmatched. This CDR3 has 16 residues. The CDR3 here is CASSLGGGRSYNEQFF. CDR3 nucleotide sequence: TGTGCCAGCAGTTTAGGCGGGGGGAGGTCCTACAATGAGCAGTTCTTC.

The chain links TRBV18 to TRBJ1-4; D is possibly TRBD1 (5 bases). The V end was cut by 4 bases, the J end by 3 bases, with 12 bases between. The CDR3 spans 15 residues. Germline CDR1 and CDR2: KGHSH and LQKENI. DNA for the CDR3: TGTGCCAGCTCACTGCAGGGTGTCCCTAATGAAAAACTGTTTTTT. It is translated as CASSLQGVPNEKLFF.

The CDR3 nucleotides are TGTGCCAGCAGTTTGGACAGGGCCACGCAGTATTTT. As protein: CASSLDRATQYF. This chain links TRBV27 with TRBJ2-3; TRBD1 matches at 8 bases. CDR1 is MNHEY and CDR2 is SMNVEV in the germline V gene (reference sequence). CDR3 length: 12 amino acids. V trimming: 3 bases; J trimming: 9 bases; junction bases outside the gene matches: 2.

The rearrangement joins TRBV5-1 to TRBJ2-3; 12 bases agree with TRBD2. Germline V gene sequence: CDR1 SGHRS, CDR2 YFSETQ. V gave up 1 base and J gave up 4 bases; unmatched junction bases: 7. This CDR3 has 17 residues. The CDR3 DNA is TGCGCCAGCAGCTTGTGGGCTAGCGGGGGGGCAGCAGATACGCAGTATTTT. Protein sequence: CASSLWASGGAADTQYF.

The J gene is TRBJ2-7, the V gene TRBV7-9; possible D gene TRBD2, 6 bases. CDR1 is SEHNR, CDR2 FQNEAQ, per germline (reference sequence). V was clipped by 8 bases and J by 5 bases, with 13 bases between them. The CDR3 consists of 12 residues. The DNA for the CDR3 is TGTGCCAGCCCGCACGGGGGTGACGAGCAGTACTTC. Residues: CASPHGGDEQYF. Full variable domain (missing parts from reference TRBV7-9 and TRBJ2-7): DTGVSQNPRHKITKRGQNVTFRCDPISEHNRLYWYRQTLGQGPEFLTYFQNEAQLEKSRLLSDRFSAERPKGSFSTLEIQRTEQGDSAMYLCASPHGGDEQYFGPGTRLTVT.

The chain recombines TRBV15 with TRBJ1-6; D perhaps matches TRBD1 (6 bases). CDR3 length: 12 residues. Germline V gene sequence: CDR1 LNHNV, CDR2 YYDKDF (reference sequence). Trimming stripped 4 bases from V and 12 bases from J, with 10 bases between. The CDR3 DNA is TGTGCCACCAGCACACAGGGTGAACCCCTCCACTTT. Translating it yields CATSTQGEPLHF. The whole variable domain, filled in from reference TRBV15 and TRBJ1-6, reads DAMVIQNPRYQVTQFGKPVTLSCSQTLNHNVMYWYQQKSSQAPKLLFHYYDKDFNNEADTPDNFQSRRPNTSFCFLDIRSPGLGDTAMYLCATSTQGEPLHFGNGTRLTVT.

This chain links TRBV7-9 with TRBJ2-5; TRBD1 is a possible D gene (6 bases). In germline, CDR1 is SEHNR, CDR2 FQNEAQ (reference sequence). V was pared by 2 bases and J by 2 bases, with 12 bases between. The CDR3 contains 15 residues. The CDR3 DNA is TGTGCCAGCAGCTTAACCGGGACACAACAAGAGACCCAGTACTTC. Its translation is CASSLTGTQQETQYF.

V and J are TRBV6-2 or TRBV6-3 and TRBJ1-1; D perhaps matches TRBD1 (5 bases). This CDR3 region has 14 residues. CDR1 MNHEY and CDR2 SVGEGT come from the germline V gene. V was pared by 4 bases and J by 1 base, with 10 bases between. The DNA for the CDR3 is TGTGCCAGCAGTTGGCGGGGACGGAACACTGAAGCTTTCTTT. It translates to CASSWRGRNTEAFF.

V gene TRBV5-1 combines with J gene TRBJ1-6; D uncertain. V lost 1 base and J 4 bases, leaving 3 bases between the germline ends. From germline, CDR1 is SGHRS and CDR2 YFSETQ. The CDR3 spans 13 residues. The CDR3 DNA is TGCGCCAGCAGCTTGCAGTATAATTCACCCCTCCACTTT. Translating it yields CASSLQYNSPLHF.

The rearrangement links TRBV15 to TRBJ1-6, with D uncertain. The CDR3 runs 15 residues. V was cut by 3 bases and J by 7 bases, with 13 bases left in between. CDR1 is LNHNV and CDR2 is YYDKDF in the germline V gene (reference sequence). CDR3 protein: CATSRGRAQNSPLHF. CDR3 sequence (DNA): TGTGCCACCAGCAGGGGCCGGGCCCAAAATTCACCCCTCCACTTT.

This clonotype appeared a few times. The chain recombines TRBV19 with TRBJ2-1; no firm D call. The germline V and J ends were trimmed by 3 bases and 7 bases, with 7 bases remaining between them. This CDR3 spans 12 amino acids. Germline V CDR1 and CDR2: LNHDA, SQIVND (reference sequence). CDR3 amino acids: CASSIWSNEQFF. The CDR3 DNA is TGTGCCAGTAGTATTTGGTCGAATGAGCAGTTCTTC.

The chain couples TRBV9 to TRBJ2-1; 8 positions match TRBD1. The junction had 10 bases not matched to a gene; V was cut back by 3 bases and J by 8 bases. CDR1 is SGDLS, CDR2 YYNGEE, per germline. The length of the CDR3 is 15 residues. CDR3 nucleotide sequence: TGTGCCAGCAGCGGACACCTTGACAGGGGCGATGAGCAGTTCTTC. It encodes CASSGHLDRGDEQFF.

This clonotype was counted a few times. This chain links TRBV20-1 with TRBJ2-3, with 10 positions matching TRBD2. The J segment lost 0 bases and the V segment lost 6 bases, leaving 15 bases of the junction unmatched. CDR3 length: 18 amino acids. CDR1 is DFQATT, CDR2 SNEGSKA, per germline (reference sequence). The CDR3, as DNA: TGCAGTGCACCTAGCGGGAGCGACAAGCTGACTAGCACAGATACGCAGTATTTT. Its translation: CSAPSGSDKLTSTDTQYF.

The rearrangement links TRBV5-5 to TRBJ1-1; weak D call: TRBD1 (5 bases). V dropped 4 bases and J dropped 5 bases, with 15 bases sitting between them. There are 14 residues in the CDR3. The germline V gene encodes CDR1 SGHKS and CDR2 YYEKEE (reference sequence). Here the CDR3 DNA reads TGTGCCAGCAGCCCCCTCCAGGGTGGTACTGAAGCTTTCTTT. As protein: CASSPLQGGTEAFF.

With respect to this clonotype: The conserved closing phenylalanine or tryptophan is absent in this CDR3, likely reflecting a read error. V and J are TRBV6-1 and TRBJ2-5; unclear D gene. The CDR3 is 11 residues long. Germline CDR1 is MNHNS and CDR2 is SASEGT. The V gene lost 2 bases and the J gene lost 5 bases, with 3 bases spanning the gap. CDR3 residues: CASSEWETQYL. As DNA, the CDR3 is TGTGCCAGCAGTGAATGGGAGACCCAGTACCTC.

The J gene is TRBJ2-6, the V gene TRBV20-1; D might be TRBD2 (5 bases). Germline V gene lookup returns CDR1 DFQATT and CDR2 SNEGSKA (reference sequence). V was pared by 0 bases and J by 1 base, with 13 bases between. There are 17 residues in the CDR3. CDR3 nucleotides: TGCAGTGCTAGAGATGGAGGCAGGACTTCTGGGGCCAACGTCCTGACTTTC. It is translated as CSARDGGRTSGANVLTF.

The chain has TRBV7-2 and TRBJ2-7; tentatively, D is TRBD2 (6 bases). Trimming took off 5 bases at V and 0 bases at J, with 11 bases between the two ends. CDR1 is SGHTA, CDR2 FQGNSA, per germline. CDR3 size: 14 residues. The CDR3 loop is CASSVAEGSYEQYF. CDR3 coding DNA: TGTGCCAGCAGCGTGGCGGAGGGCTCCTACGAGCAGTACTTC.

This clonotype was picked up a small number of times. This chain links TRBV24-1 with TRBJ2-3, with 9 bases that match TRBD1. Per the germline V gene, CDR1 is KGHDR and CDR2 is SFDVKD. Germline trimming cut 2 bases from V and 6 bases from J; bases unmatched to any gene: 11. The length of the CDR3 is 17 residues. CDR3 sequence: CATSDSPGQGNADTQYF. CDR3 sequence (DNA): TGTGCCACCAGTGATTCCCCGGGACAGGGCAATGCGGATACGCAGTATTTT.

The chain recombines TRBV20-1 with TRBJ2-7, with D possibly TRBD2 on 5 matching bases. This CDR3 comprises 11 residues. The V end lost 7 bases, the J end lost 3 bases, and 10 bases lay between the germline ends. Germline assignment: CDR1 DFQATT and CDR2 SNEGSKA (reference sequence). This CDR3 reads CSGMRDYEQYF. DNA of the CDR3: TGCAGTGGGATGAGGGACTACGAGCAGTACTTC.

V gene TRBV25-1 combines with J gene TRBJ2-2; the D is unclear. Germline CDR1 MGHDK, CDR2 SYGVNS. The CDR3 runs 13 residues. Deletions cut 3 bases from V and 7 bases from J, with 9 bases between. DNA of the CDR3: TGTGCCAGCAGTGACCCCGTTATCGGGGAGCTGTTTTTT. This codes for CASSDPVIGELFF.

The chain is built from TRBV15 and TRBJ2-4; D not resolved. This CDR3 contains 12 residues. Per the germline V gene, CDR1 is LNHNV and CDR2 is YYDKDF (reference sequence). V was trimmed by 5 bases and J by 2 bases, leaving 4 bases between them. The CDR3 nucleotides are TGTGCCACCAGCGCGTCCAAAAACATTCAGTACTTC. It is translated as CATSASKNIQYF.

This clonotype has just a few counts. The rearrangement links TRBV7-2 to TRBJ1-4; TRBD1 might be the D (5 bases). Trimming pared 7 bases from V and 8 bases from J, leaving 17 bases between. The CDR3 spans 14 residues. The germline gives CDR1 SGHTA, CDR2 FQGNSA. CDR3 amino acids: CASKIGRGEEKLFF. CDR3 sequence (DNA): TGTGCCAGCAAAATCGGGAGGGGTGAGGAAAAACTGTTTTTT.

The sample holds many counts of this clonotype. The V call is TRBV6-1, the J call TRBJ1-5, with TRBD1 matching over 8 bases. The junction had 11 bases not matched to a gene; V was cut back by 7 bases and J by 3 bases. The CDR3 extends over 16 amino acids. CDR1 and CDR2 (germline): MNHNS, SASEGT. Here the CDR3 reads CASTSIRQGYNQPQHF. The CDR3 DNA follows: TGTGCCAGCACATCTATTCGACAGGGGTACAATCAGCCCCAGCATTTT.

This clonotype has a handful of counts. The V call is TRBV20-1, the J call TRBJ2-1; D gene uncertain. Germline-derived CDR1 and CDR2 are DFQATT and SNEGSKA (reference sequence). CDR3 length: 15 residues. The V and J ends lost 6 bases and 4 bases respectively, with 19 bases between them. This CDR3 reads CSANYPPGGYNEQFF. Here the CDR3 DNA reads TGCAGTGCCAATTATCCGCCGGGCGGATACAATGAGCAGTTCTTC.

The rearrangement uses TRBV20-1 and TRBJ2-3; D uncertain. V was clipped by 4 bases and J by 2 bases, with 13 bases between them. Germline CDR1 and CDR2: DFQATT and SNEGSKA (reference sequence). The CDR3 sequence is 14 residues long. The chain's CDR3 is CSANQGPYTDTQYF. CDR3 in DNA: TGCAGTGCTAATCAAGGGCCATACACAGATACGCAGTATTTT.

The genes are TRBV12-3 or TRBV12-4 and TRBJ2-1, with 8 positions matching TRBD2. The CDR3 extends over 14 amino acids. V lost 3 bases, J lost 10 bases, and 8 bases stayed unmatched. CDR3 region: CASSFLGGVREQFF. The CDR3 DNA reads TGTGCCAGCAGTTTCCTCGGGGGGGTTAGGGAGCAGTTCTTC.

This clonotype came up a few times. The chain links TRBV4-3 to TRBJ2-3; D tentatively reads TRBD1 or TRBD2 (5 bases each). Germline V gene sequence: CDR1 LGHNA, CDR2 YSLEER. The V end lost 0 bases, the J end lost 7 bases, and 8 bases lay between the germline ends. The CDR3 runs 13 residues. CDR3 sequence reads: CASSQDPGHTQYF. The CDR3, as DNA: TGCGCCAGCAGCCAAGATCCGGGACATACGCAGTATTTT.

This sequence joins TRBV10-2 and TRBJ2-7; unclear D gene. The CDR3 length is 12 residues. Trimming removed 0 bases from V and 2 bases from J, with 2 bases in between. Germline CDR1 reads WSHSY; CDR2 reads SAAADI. The CDR3 here is CASSESAYEQYF. The CDR3 DNA sequence: TGCGCCAGCAGTGAGTCGGCCTACGAGCAGTACTTC.